This entry is about one T cell receptor (beta chain). The antigen is undetermined. UMIs incorporating a 6-nucleotide sample barcode were appended by means of template switching. TCRdb reprocessed the 5' RACE reads; each CDR3 protein has one entry and no DNA is given. This sample carries approximately 400,000 distinct CDR3 sequences, with 2% to 3% going to the ten biggest clones. This sample is part of a study of monozygotic twins with inflammatory bowel disease. Study conclusions and caveats: Treatment differences in immunosuppression may have added variability to the repertoires of patients. Healthy co-twins had higher TCRbeta inverse Simpson diversity than their IBD twins. It was not supported that a single strong signal or clonotype was associated with IBD.

Per germline, CDR1 SGHTA and CDR2 FQGNSA. The CDR3 spans 15 residues. The V call is TRBV7-2, the J call TRBJ2-1; TCRdb's D gene call, TRBD2, goes unchecked for lack of DNA. Sequencing used blood. The clonotype originates from a human donor with ulcerative colitis or Crohn's disease, or a healthy co-twin of an affected twin (not recorded which). The CDR3 reads CASSLGTSGYNEQFF. Full variable domain (rest looked up from reference TRBV7-2 and TRBJ2-1): GAGVSQSPSNKVTEKGKDVELRCDPISGHTALYWYRQSLGQGLEFLIYFQGNSAPDKSGLPSDRFSAERTGGSVSTLTIQRTQQEDSAVYLCASSLGTSGYNEQFFGPGTRLTVL.